The text below deals with one T cell receptor (beta chain). As yet, its antigen is unknown. Unmatched junction bases numbered 9, after V lost 5 bases and J lost 5 bases. The CDR3 is 16 residues long. Germline values: CDR1 SNHLY, CDR2 FYNNEI. This entry is derived from a study of post-analysis software for immune sequencing data. Background on the study: Relapsing-remitting, secondary progressive and progressive-relapsing courses of multiple sclerosis were included.

cDNA libraries for TCR beta contained unique molecular identifiers. T cells numbering 1 to 10 million yielded cDNA molecules that totaled about 500,000. TCRdb re-called the PCR reads through MiXCR, storing one row per CDR3 protein. Of 700,000 to 800,000 distinct CDR3 sequences in the sample, around 27% were seen once. Study-wide points: Patients showed TRBV5-6, TRBV5-1 and TRBV20-1 among four to six TRBV segments more frequent than in controls. Multiple sclerosis patients showed significantly lower normalized Chao1 diversity than controls did. With F measure, samples from one preparation batch clustered together strongly.

Sequenced material: blood. This receptor was identified in a girl aged 10-17 years with multiple sclerosis. The V call is TRBV2, the J call TRBJ2-1, with 10 positions matching TRBD2. The CDR3 DNA follows: TGTGCCAGCAGTCGTTCCGGGACTAGCGTCAACAATGAGCAGTTCTTC. Translation: CASSRSGTSVNNEQFF.